One and the same sample provided the 12 T cell receptor beta chains below, sequenced in a study of CD4 T cells in relation to SARS-CoV-2 and coronaviruses. Clones were sequenced by immunoSEQ multiplex PCR, and TCRdb holds only the in-frame ones, with some missing. Among under 45,000 clones, approximately 86% were seen once, and the ten largest hold 4.5%. Antigen specificity for these receptors is unknown. Sequencing was performed on naive CD4+ T cells from PBMCs, cultured in vitro. Subset given: naive CD4+ T cells isolated by negative enrichment. These receptors were collected from an adult with COVID-19.

The CDR3 reads CASTGGPAGGANVLTF. In nucleotides, the CDR3 is TGTGCCAGCACTGGCGGCCCCGCGGGGGGGGCCAACGTCCTGACTTTC. The chain combines TRBV28 with TRBJ2-6; TRBD2 might be the D (6 bases). CDR3 length: 16 residues. Deletions cut 7 bases from V and 4 bases from J, with 17 bases between. Germline CDR1 MDHEN, CDR2 SYDVKM.

The chain is built from TRBV19 and TRBJ1-1; possibly TRBD1 for D (6 bases). CDR1 is LNHDA, CDR2 SQIVND, per germline (reference sequence). The CDR3 loop spans 14 amino acids. V was trimmed by 4 bases and J by 4 bases, leaving 13 bases between them. CDR3: CASSKPGAGTEAFF. CDR3 DNA: TGTGCCAGTAGTAAACCGGGGGCGGGCACTGAAGCTTTCTTT.

This clone was observed a handful of times. The chain recombines TRBV6-2 or TRBV6-3 with TRBJ2-7, with D possibly TRBD2 on 6 matching bases. CDR1 is MNHEY, CDR2 SVGEGT, per germline. V gave up 2 bases and J gave up 6 bases, with 14 bases separating them. CDR3 length: 14 residues. The CDR3 DNA is TGTGCCAGCAGTTACGCGAGCGGGTTTCCCGAGCAGTACTTC. Its translation: CASSYASGFPEQYF.

As DNA, the CDR3 is TGCAGCGTGGGAGGGGAGAGCTATGGCTACACCTTC. Translation: CSVGGESYGYTF. This rearrangement joins TRBV29-1 to TRBJ1-2; tentative D call: TRBD1 (5 bases). Trimming stripped 6 bases from V and 4 bases from J, with 12 bases between. The CDR3 has 12 amino acids. Germline values: CDR1 SQVTM, CDR2 ANQGSEA.

The V call is TRBV3-1 (or the pseudogene TRBV3-2), the J call TRBJ1-6; 12 bases map to TRBD1. This CDR3 is 15 amino acids long. CDR1 is LGHDT, CDR2 YNNKEL, per germline (reference sequence). Trimming cost V 4 bases and J 9 bases; bases outside gene matches: 4. The CDR3: CASSLGTGGGSPLHF. CDR3 nucleotide sequence: TGTGCCAGCAGCCTCGGGACAGGGGGCGGTTCACCCCTCCACTTT.

The chain's CDR3 is CASGTGTGAVETQYF. CDR3 in DNA: TGTGCTAGTGGGACCGGGACAGGGGCGGTGGAGACCCAGTACTTC. The gene calls are TRBV12-5 and TRBJ2-5, with 10 bases that match TRBD1. Unmatched junction bases numbered 9, after V lost 6 bases and J lost 5 bases. The CDR3 has 15 amino acids. The germline V gene encodes CDR1 LGHNT and CDR2 FRNRAP.

The chain carries TRBV9 and TRBJ2-5; D is uncertain. This CDR3 spans 16 amino acids. Looked up from germline, CDR1 is SGDLS and CDR2 is YYNGEE. Trimming left V 3 bases short and J 4 bases short, with 19 bases between. The DNA of the CDR3 is TGTGCCAGCAGCGCCTCGAAGGAGTCTTCGGGAGAGACCCAGTACTTC. Its translation: CASSASKESSGETQYF.

V is TRBV18 and J is TRBJ2-4, with TRBD1 matching 7 bases. The J segment lost 0 bases and the V segment lost 3 bases, leaving 5 bases of the junction unmatched. The CDR3 has 16 residues. Germline CDR1 reads KGHSH; CDR2 reads LQKENI. CDR3 residues: CASSPLDRLAKNIQYF. Written as DNA, the CDR3 is TGTGCCAGCTCACCTCTGGACAGGCTAGCCAAAAACATTCAGTACTTC.

CDR3 sequence: CASSYETRTYEQYF. CDR3 sequence (DNA): TGTGCCAGCAGTTACGAGACCCGAACCTACGAGCAGTACTTC. V gene TRBV28 combines with J gene TRBJ2-7; no reliable D call. This CDR3 has 14 residues. The germline V and J ends were trimmed by 4 bases and 2 bases, with 12 bases remaining between them. Germline CDR1 and CDR2: MDHEN and SYDVKM.

The rearrangement joins TRBV19 to TRBJ1-5, with D uncertain. Germline lookup yields CDR1 LNHDA and CDR2 SQIVND (reference sequence). CDR3 length equals 14 residues. The germline V and J ends were trimmed by 6 bases and 2 bases, with 11 bases remaining between them. The CDR3 spells CASSWRWGNQPQHF. In DNA, the CDR3 is TGTGCCAGTAGCTGGAGGTGGGGCAATCAGCCCCAGCATTTT.

V is TRBV6-1 and J is TRBJ1-5, with D perhaps TRBD1 (5 bases). The CDR3 is 16 amino acids. Looked up from germline, CDR1 is MNHNS and CDR2 is SASEGT. V was trimmed by 4 bases and J by 4 bases, leaving 17 bases between them. Written as DNA, the CDR3 is TGTGCCAGCAGTGCCCTTTTGAAGGGGAGAAATCAGCCCCAGCATTTT. It codes for CASSALLKGRNQPQHF.

The gene calls are TRBV2 and TRBJ2-3; a possible D gene is TRBD2 (7 bases). Germline V CDR1 and CDR2: SNHLY, FYNNEI. The V gene lost 5 bases and the J gene lost 6 bases, with 15 bases spanning the gap. The CDR3 is 14 amino acids. The CDR3 here is CASSQGTIGDTQYF. The CDR3 DNA follows: TGTGCCAGCAGTCAGGGGACTATCGGTGATACGCAGTATTTT.